What follows are 3 T cell receptor beta chains derived from one specimen sequenced in a study of shared clonotypes between healthy human individuals. Generated by immunoSEQ multiplex PCR, the TCRdb table keeps only in-frame clones and is missing some. Of about a million clones in the sample, about 75% are singletons; the top ten hold 1.2% to 1.5%. The specimen was memory CD4+ T cells sorted from blood. Subset specified: CD45RA-negative fraction. These receptors all come from a man aged 18 to 35 in good health.

To note about this clone: Additional DNA sequences in this sample encode the identical CDR3. This rearrangement joins TRBV5-1 to TRBJ2-3, with D possibly matching TRBD1 (5 bases). The V gene's germline CDR1 is SGHRS and CDR2 YFSETQ. V was trimmed by 0 bases and J by 3 bases, leaving 11 bases between them. This CDR3 has 15 residues. The CDR3, as DNA: TGCGCCAGCAGCTTGGATGGGGCGCGGACAGATACGCAGTATTTT. Encoded protein: CASSLDGARTDTQYF.

The gene calls are TRBV7-8 and TRBJ2-1, with TRBD1 as a possible D gene (5 bases). CDR1 SGHVS and CDR2 FQNEAQ come from the germline V gene. CDR3 length equals 12 residues. The ends were cut back, 6 bases at V and 4 bases at J, with 7 bases in the middle. The CDR3 here is CASSPGYNEQFF. Written as DNA, the CDR3 is TGTGCCAGCAGTCCAGGGTACAATGAGCAGTTCTTC.

This clone occurred many times. Other DNA sequences within the sample encode an identical CDR3. V gene TRBV19 combines with J gene TRBJ2-2, with D maybe TRBD2 (6 bases). The V gene's germline CDR1 is LNHDA and CDR2 SQIVND (reference sequence). V lost 7 bases to trimming and J lost 4 bases, with 16 bases between them. This CDR3 contains 15 residues. DNA for the CDR3: TGTGCCAGTACCTTTTCGGGGGTAGTCACCGGGGAGCTGTTTTTT. This encodes CASTFSGVVTGELFF.